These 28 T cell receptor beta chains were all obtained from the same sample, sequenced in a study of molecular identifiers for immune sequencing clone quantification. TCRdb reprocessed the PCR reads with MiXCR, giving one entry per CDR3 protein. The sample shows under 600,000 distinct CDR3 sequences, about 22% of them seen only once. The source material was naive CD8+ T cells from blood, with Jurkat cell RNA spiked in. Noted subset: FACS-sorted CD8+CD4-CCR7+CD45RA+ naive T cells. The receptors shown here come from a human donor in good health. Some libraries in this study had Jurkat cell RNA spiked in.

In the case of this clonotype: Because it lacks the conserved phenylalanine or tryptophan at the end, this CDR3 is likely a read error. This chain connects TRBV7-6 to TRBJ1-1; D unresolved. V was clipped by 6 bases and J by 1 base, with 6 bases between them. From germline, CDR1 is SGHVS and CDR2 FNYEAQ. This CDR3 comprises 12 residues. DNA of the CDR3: TGTGCCAGCAGAGATCCGAACACTGAAGCTTTCATT. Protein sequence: CASRDPNTEAFI.

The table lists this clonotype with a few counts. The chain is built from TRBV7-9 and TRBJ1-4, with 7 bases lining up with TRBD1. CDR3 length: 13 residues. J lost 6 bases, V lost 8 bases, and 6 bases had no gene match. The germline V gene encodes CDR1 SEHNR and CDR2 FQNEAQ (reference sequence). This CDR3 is CASSDRSHEKLFF. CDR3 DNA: TGTGCCAGCTCGGACAGGAGTCATGAAAAACTGTTTTTT.

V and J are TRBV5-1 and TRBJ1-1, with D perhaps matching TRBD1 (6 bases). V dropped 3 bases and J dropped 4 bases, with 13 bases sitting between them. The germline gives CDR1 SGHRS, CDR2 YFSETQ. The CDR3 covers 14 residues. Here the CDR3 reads CASSSQQGSTEAFF. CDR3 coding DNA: TGCGCCAGCAGCTCACAACAGGGCTCCACTGAAGCTTTCTTT.

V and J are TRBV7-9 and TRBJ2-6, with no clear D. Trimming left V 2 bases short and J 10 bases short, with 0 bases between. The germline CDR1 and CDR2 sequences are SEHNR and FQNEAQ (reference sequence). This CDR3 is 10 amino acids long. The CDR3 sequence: CASSLNVLTF. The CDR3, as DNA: TGTGCCAGCAGCTTAAACGTCCTGACTTTC.

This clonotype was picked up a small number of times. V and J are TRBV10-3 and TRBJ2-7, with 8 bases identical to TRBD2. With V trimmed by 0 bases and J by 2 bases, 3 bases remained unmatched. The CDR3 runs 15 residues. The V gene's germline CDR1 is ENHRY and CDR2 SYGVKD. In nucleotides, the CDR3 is TGTGCCATCAGTGAGTCTAGCGGGACTACCTACGAGCAGTACTTC. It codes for CAISESSGTTYEQYF.

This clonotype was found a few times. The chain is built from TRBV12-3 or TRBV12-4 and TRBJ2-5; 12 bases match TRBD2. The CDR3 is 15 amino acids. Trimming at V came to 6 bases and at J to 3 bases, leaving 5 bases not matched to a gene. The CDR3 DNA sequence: TGTGCCAGCAGGCACAGACTAGCGGGGGAAGAGACCCAGTACTTC. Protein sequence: CASRHRLAGEETQYF.

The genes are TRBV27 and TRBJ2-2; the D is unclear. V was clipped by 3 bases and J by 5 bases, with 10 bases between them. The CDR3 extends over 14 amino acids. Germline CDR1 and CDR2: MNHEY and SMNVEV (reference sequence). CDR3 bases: TGTGCCAGCAGTTTCGGCAGTCCAACCGGGGAGCTGTTTTTT. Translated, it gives CASSFGSPTGELFF.

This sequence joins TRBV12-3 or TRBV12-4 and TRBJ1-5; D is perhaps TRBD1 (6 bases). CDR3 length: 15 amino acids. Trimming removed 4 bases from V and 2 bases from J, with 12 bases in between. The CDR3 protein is CASSWTAGGNQPQHF. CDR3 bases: TGTGCCAGCAGTTGGACAGCGGGCGGCAATCAGCCCCAGCATTTT.

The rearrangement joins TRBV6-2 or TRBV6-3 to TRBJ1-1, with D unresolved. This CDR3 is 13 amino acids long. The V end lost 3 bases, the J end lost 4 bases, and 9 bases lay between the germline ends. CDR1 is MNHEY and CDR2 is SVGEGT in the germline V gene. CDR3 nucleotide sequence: TGTGCCAGCAGTTATTTTCCCCGCACTGAAGCTTTCTTT. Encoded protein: CASSYFPRTEAFF.

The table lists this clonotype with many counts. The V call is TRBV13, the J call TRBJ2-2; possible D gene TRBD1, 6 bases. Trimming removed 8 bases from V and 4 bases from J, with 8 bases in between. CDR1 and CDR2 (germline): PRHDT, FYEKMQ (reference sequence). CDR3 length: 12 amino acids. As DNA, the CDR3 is TGTGCCAGCCAACAGGGCACCGGGGAGCTGTTTTTT. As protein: CASQQGTGELFF. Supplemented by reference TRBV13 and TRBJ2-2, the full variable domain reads AAGVIQSPRHLIKEKRETATLKCYPIPRHDTVYWYQQGPGQDPQFLISFYEKMQSDKGSIPDRFSAQQFSDYHSELNMSSLELGDSALYFCASQQGTGELFFGEGSRLTVL.

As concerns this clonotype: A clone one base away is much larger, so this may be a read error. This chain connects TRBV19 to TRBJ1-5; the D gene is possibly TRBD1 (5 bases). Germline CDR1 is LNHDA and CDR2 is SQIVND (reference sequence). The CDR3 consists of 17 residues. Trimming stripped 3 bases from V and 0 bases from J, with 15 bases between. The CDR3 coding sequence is TGTGCCAGTAGTATTCCTCCGGGGGAGAGTAGCAATCAGCCCCAGCATTTT. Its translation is CASSIPPGESSNQPQHF.

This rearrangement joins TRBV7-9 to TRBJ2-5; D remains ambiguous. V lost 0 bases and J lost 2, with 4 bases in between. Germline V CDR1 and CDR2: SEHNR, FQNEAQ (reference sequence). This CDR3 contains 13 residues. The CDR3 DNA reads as TGTGCCAGCAGCTTAGCGTGGCAAGAGACCCAGTACTTC. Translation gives CASSLAWQETQYF.

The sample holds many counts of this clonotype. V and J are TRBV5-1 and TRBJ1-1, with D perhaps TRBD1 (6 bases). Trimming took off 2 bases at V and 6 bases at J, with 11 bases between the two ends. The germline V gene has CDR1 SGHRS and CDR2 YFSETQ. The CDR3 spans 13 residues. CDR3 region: CASSLPGAPEAFF. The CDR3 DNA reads TGCGCCAGCAGCTTACCAGGGGCCCCTGAAGCTTTCTTT.

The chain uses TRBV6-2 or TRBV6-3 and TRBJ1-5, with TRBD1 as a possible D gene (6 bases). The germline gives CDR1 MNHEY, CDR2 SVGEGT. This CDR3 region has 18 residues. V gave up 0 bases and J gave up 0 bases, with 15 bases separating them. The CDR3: CASSYSARQVHSNQPQHF. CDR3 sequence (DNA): TGTGCCAGCAGTTACTCCGCCCGACAGGTTCATAGCAATCAGCCCCAGCATTTT.

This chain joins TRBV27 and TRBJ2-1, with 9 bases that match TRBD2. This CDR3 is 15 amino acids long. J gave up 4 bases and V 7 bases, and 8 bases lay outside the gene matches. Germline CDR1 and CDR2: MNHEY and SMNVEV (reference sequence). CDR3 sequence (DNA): TGTGCCAGCATACTAGTGACTAGCGGTTACAATGAGCAGTTCTTC. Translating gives CASILVTSGYNEQFF.

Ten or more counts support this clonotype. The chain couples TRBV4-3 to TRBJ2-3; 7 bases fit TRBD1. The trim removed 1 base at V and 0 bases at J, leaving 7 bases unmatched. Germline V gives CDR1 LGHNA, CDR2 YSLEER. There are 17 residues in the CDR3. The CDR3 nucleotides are TGCGCCAGCAGCCAAGGGGGGACAGAGACTAGCACAGATACGCAGTATTTT. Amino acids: CASSQGGTETSTDTQYF.

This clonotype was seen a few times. The CDR3 loop is CASTRSGARETQYF. DNA of the CDR3: TGTGCCAGTACCCGTTCGGGGGCGCGAGAGACCCAGTACTTC. The rearrangement links TRBV19 to TRBJ2-5; D is tentatively TRBD1 or TRBD2 (6 bases each). The CDR3 runs to 14 residues. CDR1 and CDR2 from the germline V gene are LNHDA and SQIVND (reference sequence). V lost 7 bases and J 4 bases, leaving 16 bases between the germline ends.

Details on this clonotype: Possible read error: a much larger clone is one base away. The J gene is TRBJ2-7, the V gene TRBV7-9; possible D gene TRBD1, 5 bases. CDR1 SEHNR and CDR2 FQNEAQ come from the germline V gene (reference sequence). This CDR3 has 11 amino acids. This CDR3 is CASSLGEGDPF. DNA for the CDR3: TGTGCCAGCAGCTTAGGGGAAGGGGATCCTTTC. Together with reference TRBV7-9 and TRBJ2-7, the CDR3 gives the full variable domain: DTGVSQNPRHKITKRGQNVTFRCDPISEHNRLYWYRQTLGQGPEFLTYFQNEAQLEKSRLLSDRFSAERPKGSFSTLEIQRTEQGDSAMYLCASSLGEGDPFGPGTRLTVT.

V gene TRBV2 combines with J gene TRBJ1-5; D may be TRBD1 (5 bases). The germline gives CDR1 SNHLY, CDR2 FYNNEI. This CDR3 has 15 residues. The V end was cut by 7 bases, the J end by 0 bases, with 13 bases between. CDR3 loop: CASTRQHFSNQPQHF. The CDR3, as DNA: TGTGCCAGCACCCGACAGCACTTTAGCAATCAGCCCCAGCATTTT.

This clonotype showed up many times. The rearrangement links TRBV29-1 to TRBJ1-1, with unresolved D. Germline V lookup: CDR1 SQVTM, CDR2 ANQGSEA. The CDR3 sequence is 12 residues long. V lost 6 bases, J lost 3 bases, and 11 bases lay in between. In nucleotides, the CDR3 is TGCAGCGTACCCCTTGGATACACTGAAGCTTTCTTT. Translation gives CSVPLGYTEAFF. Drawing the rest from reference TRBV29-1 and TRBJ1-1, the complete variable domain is SAVISQKPSRDICQRGTSLTIQCQVDSQVTMMFWYRQQPGQSLTLIATANQGSEATYESGFVIDKFPISRPNLTFSTLTVSNMSPEDSSIYLCSVPLGYTEAFFGQGTRLTVV.

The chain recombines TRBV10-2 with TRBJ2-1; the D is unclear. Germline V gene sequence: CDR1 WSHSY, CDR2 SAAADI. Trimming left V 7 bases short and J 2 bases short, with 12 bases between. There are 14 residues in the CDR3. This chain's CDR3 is CASNLGIPYNEQFF. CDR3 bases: TGCGCCAGCAATTTAGGGATTCCCTACAATGAGCAGTTCTTC.

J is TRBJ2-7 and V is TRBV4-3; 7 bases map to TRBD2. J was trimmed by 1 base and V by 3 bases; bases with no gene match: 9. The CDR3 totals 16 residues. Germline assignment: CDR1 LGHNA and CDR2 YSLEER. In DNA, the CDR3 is TGCGCCAGCAGCCATGGCGCGGGAGTAAATTCCTACGAGCAGTACTTC. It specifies CASSHGAGVNSYEQYF.

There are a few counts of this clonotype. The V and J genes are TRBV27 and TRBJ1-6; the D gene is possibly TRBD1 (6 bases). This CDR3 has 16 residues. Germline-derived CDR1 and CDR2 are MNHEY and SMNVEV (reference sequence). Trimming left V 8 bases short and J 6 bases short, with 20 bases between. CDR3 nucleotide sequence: TGTGCCAGCCGTCTATCGGCAGGGGCGTTTAATTCACCCCTCCACTTT. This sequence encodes CASRLSAGAFNSPLHF.

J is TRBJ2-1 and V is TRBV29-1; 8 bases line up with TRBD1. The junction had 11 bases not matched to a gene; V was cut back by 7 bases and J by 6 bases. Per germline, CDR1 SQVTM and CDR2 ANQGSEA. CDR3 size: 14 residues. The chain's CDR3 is CSGGGQGGLNEQFF. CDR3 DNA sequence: TGCAGCGGGGGAGGACAGGGCGGACTCAATGAGCAGTTCTTC.

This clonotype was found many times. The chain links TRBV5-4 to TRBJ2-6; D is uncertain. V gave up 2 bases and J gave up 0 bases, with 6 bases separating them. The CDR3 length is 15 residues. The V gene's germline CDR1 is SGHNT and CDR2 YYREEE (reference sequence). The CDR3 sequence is CASSLGASGANVLTF. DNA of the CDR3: TGTGCCAGCAGCTTAGGCGCCTCTGGGGCCAACGTCCTGACTTTC.

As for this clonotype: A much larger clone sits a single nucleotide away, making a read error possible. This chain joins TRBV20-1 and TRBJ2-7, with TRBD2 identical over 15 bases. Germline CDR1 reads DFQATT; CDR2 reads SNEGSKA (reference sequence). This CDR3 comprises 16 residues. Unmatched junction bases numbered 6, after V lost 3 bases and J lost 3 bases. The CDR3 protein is CSARRGLAGGDYEQYF. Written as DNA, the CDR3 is TGCAGTGCTAGGCGCGGACTAGCGGGAGGGGACTACGAGCAGTACTTC.

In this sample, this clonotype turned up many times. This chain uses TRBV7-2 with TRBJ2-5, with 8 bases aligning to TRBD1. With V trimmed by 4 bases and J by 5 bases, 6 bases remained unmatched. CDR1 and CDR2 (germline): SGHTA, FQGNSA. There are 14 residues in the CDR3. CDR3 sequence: CASSSTGGLETQYF. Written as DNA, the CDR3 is TGTGCCAGCAGCTCCACAGGGGGGTTGGAGACCCAGTACTTC.

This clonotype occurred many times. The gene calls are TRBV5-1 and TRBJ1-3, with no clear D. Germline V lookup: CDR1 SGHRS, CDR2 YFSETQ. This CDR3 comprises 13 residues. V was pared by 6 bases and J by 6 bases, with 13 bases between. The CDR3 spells CASNLEGANTIYF. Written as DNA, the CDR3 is TGCGCCAGCAATTTGGAGGGAGCAAACACCATATATTTT.